This paragraph reports one T cell receptor beta chain. This entry belongs to a study of Ad26.COV2.S vaccination and SARS-CoV-2 variants. Treatment: around 19 received Ad26.COV2.S at low or high dose, single or two shots; roughly five received placebo; per-sample allocation not given. On day 63 after the first injection, vaccine and placebo recipients gave samples. The CDR3 has 15 amino acids. Germline V lookup: CDR1 LNHDA, CDR2 SQIVND (reference sequence). V lost 6 bases to trimming and J lost 4 bases; unmatched junction nucleotides: 6. Method: immunoSEQ multiplex PCR; TCRdb's copy keeps in-frame clones and lacks some. The table has 410,000 or so clones, around nine tenths seen once.

The rearrangement joins TRBV19 to TRBJ2-1, with 10 bases matching TRBD1. The starting material was peripheral blood, obtained in a trial of Ad26.COV2.S vaccine versus placebo. The sequence was obtained from a person aged 18-65 years who received the Ad26.COV2.S COVID-19 vaccine or a placebo. CDR3 nucleotides: TGTGCCAGTAGAAGGACAGGGGGTTGGTACAATGAGCAGTTCTTC. Protein sequence: CASRRTGGWYNEQFF.